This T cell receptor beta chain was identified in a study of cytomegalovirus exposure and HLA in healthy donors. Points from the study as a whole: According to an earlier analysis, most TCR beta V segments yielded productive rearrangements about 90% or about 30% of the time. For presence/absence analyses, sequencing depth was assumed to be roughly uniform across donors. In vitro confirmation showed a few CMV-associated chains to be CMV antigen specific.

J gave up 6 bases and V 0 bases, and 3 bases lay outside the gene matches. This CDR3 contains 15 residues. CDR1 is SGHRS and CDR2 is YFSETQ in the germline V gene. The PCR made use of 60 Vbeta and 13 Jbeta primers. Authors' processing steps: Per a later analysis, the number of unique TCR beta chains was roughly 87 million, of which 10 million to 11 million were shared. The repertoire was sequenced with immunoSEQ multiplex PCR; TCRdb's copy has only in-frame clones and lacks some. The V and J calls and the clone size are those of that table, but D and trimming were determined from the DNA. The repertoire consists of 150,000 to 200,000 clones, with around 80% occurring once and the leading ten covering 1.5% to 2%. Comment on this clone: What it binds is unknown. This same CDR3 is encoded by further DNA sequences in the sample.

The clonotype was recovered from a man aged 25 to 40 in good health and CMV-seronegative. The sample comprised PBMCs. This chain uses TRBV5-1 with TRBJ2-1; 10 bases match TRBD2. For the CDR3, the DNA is TGCGCCAGCAGCTTGGGACTAGCGGGTGTCAATGAGCAGTTCTTC. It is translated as CASSLGLAGVNEQFF.